The T cell receptor (beta chain) described here comes from a study of blood T cell repertoires in COVID-19. Turning to the study itself: Italy, Spain and the United States were the sources of the convalescent and acute COVID-19 samples. The cDNA or gDNA used as material had been derived from T cells, B-cell-depleted T cells, or PBMCs.

The CDR3 spans 16 residues. Germline CDR1 and CDR2: SGDLS and YYNGEE. V gave up 3 bases and J gave up 0 bases; unmatched junction bases: 6. This table comes from immunoSEQ multiplex PCR, and its TCRdb copy is limited to in-frame clones, with some not included. The sample gives some 300,000 clones, 87% of which show up once; roughly 2.3% is in the top ten. The gene calls are TRBV9 and TRBJ2-3; 8 nucleotides match TRBD2. Sequenced material: peripheral blood. The receptor comes from a young man with active or convalescent COVID-19. This CDR3 reads CASSARLATSTDTQYF. In nucleotides, the CDR3 is TGTGCCAGCAGCGCTAGACTAGCGACTAGCACAGATACGCAGTATTTT.